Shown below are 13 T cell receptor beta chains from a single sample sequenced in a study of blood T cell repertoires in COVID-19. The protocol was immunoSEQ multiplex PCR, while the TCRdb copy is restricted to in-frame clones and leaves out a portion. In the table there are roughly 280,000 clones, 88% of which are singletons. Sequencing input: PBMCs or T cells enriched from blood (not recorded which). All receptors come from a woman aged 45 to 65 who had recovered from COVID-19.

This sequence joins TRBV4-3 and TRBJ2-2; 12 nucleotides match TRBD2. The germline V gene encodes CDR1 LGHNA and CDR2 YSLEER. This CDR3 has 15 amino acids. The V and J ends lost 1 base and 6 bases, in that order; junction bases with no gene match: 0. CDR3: CASSQGLAGAGELFF. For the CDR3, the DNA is TGCGCCAGCAGCCAAGGACTAGCGGGAGCCGGGGAGCTGTTTTTT.

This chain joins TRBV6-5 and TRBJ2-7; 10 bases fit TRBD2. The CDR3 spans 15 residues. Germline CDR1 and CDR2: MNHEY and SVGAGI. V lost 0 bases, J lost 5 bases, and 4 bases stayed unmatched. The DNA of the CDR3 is TGTGCCAGCAGTTACTCGATGCTAGCGGGAGACGAGCAGTACTTC. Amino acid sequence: CASSYSMLAGDEQYF.

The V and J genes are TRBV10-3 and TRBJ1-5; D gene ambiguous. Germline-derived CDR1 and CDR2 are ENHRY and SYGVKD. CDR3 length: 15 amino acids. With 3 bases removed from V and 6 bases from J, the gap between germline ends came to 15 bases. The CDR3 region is CAISDSAGLGQPQHF. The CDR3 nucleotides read TGTGCCATCAGTGACTCCGCAGGCTTGGGTCAGCCCCAGCATTTT.

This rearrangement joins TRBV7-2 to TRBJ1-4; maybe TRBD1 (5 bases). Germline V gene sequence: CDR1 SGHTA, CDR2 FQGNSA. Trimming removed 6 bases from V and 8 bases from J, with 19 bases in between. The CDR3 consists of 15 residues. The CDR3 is CASRKTEGTQEKLFF. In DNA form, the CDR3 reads TGTGCCAGCAGAAAAACGGAGGGGACGCAAGAAAAACTGTTTTTT.

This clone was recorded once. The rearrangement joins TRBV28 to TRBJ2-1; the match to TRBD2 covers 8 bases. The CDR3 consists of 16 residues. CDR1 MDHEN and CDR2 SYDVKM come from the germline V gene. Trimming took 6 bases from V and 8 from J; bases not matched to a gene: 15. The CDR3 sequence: CASRNSGTRGNYEQFF. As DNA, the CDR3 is TGTGCCAGCAGAAACTCCGGGACTAGAGGAAATTATGAGCAGTTCTTC.

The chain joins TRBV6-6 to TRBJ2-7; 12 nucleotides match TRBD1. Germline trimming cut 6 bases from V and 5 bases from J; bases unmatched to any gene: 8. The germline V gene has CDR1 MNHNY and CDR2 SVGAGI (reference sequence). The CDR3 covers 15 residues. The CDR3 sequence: CASRRTGTGGHEQYF. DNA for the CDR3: TGTGCCAGCAGACGAACCGGGACAGGGGGCCACGAGCAGTACTTC.

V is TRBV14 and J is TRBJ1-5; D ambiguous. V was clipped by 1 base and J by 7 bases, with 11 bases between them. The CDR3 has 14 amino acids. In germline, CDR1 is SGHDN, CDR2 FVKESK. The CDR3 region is CASSQVGLGQPQHF. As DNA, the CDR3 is TGTGCCAGCAGCCAAGTGGGCCTTGGGCAGCCCCAGCATTTT.

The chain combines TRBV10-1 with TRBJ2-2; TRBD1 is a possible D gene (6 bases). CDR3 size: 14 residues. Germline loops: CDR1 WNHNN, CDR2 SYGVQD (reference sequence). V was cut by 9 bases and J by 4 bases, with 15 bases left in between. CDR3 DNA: TGCGCCAGTTCCTGGACAGTTGGCACCGGGGAGCTGTTTTTT. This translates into CASSWTVGTGELFF.

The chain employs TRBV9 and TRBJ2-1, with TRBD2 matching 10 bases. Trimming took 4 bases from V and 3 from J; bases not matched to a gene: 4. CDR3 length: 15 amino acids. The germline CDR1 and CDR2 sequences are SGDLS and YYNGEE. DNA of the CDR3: TGTGCCAGCAGCCCGAGACTAGCGGGCTACAATGAGCAGTTCTTC. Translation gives CASSPRLAGYNEQFF.

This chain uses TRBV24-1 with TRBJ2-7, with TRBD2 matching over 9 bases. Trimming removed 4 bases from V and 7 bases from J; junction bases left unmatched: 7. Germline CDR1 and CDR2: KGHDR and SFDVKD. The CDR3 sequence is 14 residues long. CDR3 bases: TGTGCCACCAGTGAGGGTAGCGGGAGCCGTGAGCAGTACTTC. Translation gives CATSEGSGSREQYF.

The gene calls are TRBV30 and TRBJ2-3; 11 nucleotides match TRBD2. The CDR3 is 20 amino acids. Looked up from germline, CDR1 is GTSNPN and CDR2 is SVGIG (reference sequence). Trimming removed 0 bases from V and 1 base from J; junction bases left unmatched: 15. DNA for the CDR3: TGTGCCTGGAGTGTACTTAGTCGACTAGCGGGACCGGACCGCACAGATACGCAGTATTTT. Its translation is CAWSVLSRLAGPDRTDTQYF.

CDR3 nucleotide sequence: TGTGCCAGCAGCTTGGCCGGGAGCACAGATACGCAGTATTTT. Translated, it gives CASSLAGSTDTQYF. The chain joins TRBV5-8 to TRBJ2-3; D gene uncertain. Germline CDR1 is SGHTS and CDR2 is YDEGEE. Trimming removed 0 bases at V and 0 bases at J, with 5 bases between. The CDR3 runs to 14 residues.

The CDR3 loop reads CASRSERQGWFGYTF. The CDR3 region has the DNA TGTGCCAGCAGATCCGAACGACAGGGGTGGTTTGGCTACACCTTC. The chain employs TRBV5-4 and TRBJ1-2, with 8 bases lining up with TRBD1. Germline V gene data show CDR1 as SGHNT and CDR2 as YYREEE (reference sequence). The V and J ends lost 5 bases and 7 bases, in that order; junction bases with no gene match: 13. The length of the CDR3 is 15 residues.